This section outlines one T cell receptor (beta chain) sequence together with its context. CDR3 size: 12 residues. V was trimmed by 3 bases and J by 7 bases, leaving 7 bases between them. The germline CDR1 and CDR2 sequences are LNHDA and SQIVND (reference sequence). This table comes from immunoSEQ multiplex PCR, and its TCRdb copy is limited to in-frame clones, with some not included. The table lists more than 90,000 clones, over 80% of them singletons. This record belongs to a study of blood T cell repertoires in COVID-19. The chain joins TRBV19 to TRBJ2-4; no clear D gene. Sequencing was performed on peripheral blood. The sequence derives from a man over 45 with acute or convalescent COVID-19. The CDR3 spells CASSIQNNIQYF. The CDR3, as DNA: TGTGCCAGTAGTATCCAGAACAACATTCAGTACTTC.